This T cell receptor (beta chain) was retrieved from a study of CD8+ T cells in alopecia areata. CDR3 length: 12 amino acids. CDR1 and CDR2 (germline): LNHDA, SQIVND (reference sequence). V was cut by 11 bases and J by 7 bases, with 15 bases left in between. Extraction of RNA preceded its reverse transcription into cDNA, which served as the sequencing template. The assay was immunoSEQ multiplex PCR, and TCRdb's table has in-frame clones only and misses some. Of 200,000 to 250,000 clones detected, more than 50% appear once; the ten largest clones hold nearly 5%. The chain links TRBV19 to TRBJ1-5, with D perhaps matching TRBD1 (6 bases). This clonotype was sampled from a human donor in good health. Sequenced: CD8+ T cells sorted from blood. CDR3: CASRGGGQPQHF. The CDR3 DNA reads TGTGCCTCCCGGGGGGGCGGACAGCCCCAGCATTTT. Complete variable domain (other parts from reference TRBV19 and TRBJ1-5): DGGITQSPKYLFRKEGQNVTLSCEQNLNHDAMYWYRQDPGQGLRLIYYSQIVNDFQKGDIAEGYSVSREKKESFPLTVTSAQKNPTAFYLCASRGGGQPQHFGDGTRLSIL.